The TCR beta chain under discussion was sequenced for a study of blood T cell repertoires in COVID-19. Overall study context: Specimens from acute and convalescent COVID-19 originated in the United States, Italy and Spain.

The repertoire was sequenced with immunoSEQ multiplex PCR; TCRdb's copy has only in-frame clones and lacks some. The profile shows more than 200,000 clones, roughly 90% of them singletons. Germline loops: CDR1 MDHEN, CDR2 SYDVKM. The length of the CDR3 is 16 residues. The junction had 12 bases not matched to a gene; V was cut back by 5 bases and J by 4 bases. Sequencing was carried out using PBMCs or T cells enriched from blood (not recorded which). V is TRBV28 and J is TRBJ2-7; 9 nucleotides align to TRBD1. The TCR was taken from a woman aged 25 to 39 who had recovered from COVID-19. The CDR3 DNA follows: TGTGCCAGCAGTCTACACCCCGCGGGACAGGGTTACGAGCAGTACTTC. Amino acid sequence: CASSLHPAGQGYEQYF.